This TCR beta chain was recorded in a study of blood T cell repertoires in COVID-19. Whole-study context: Spain, Italy and the United States supplied samples that represented acute and convalescent COVID-19.

The V and J ends lost 6 bases and 7 bases respectively, with 13 bases between them. The germline V gene encodes CDR1 LGHDT and CDR2 YNNKEL (reference sequence). CDR3 length: 14 residues. Those enrolled, adults aged about 18 to 89 years, came from roughly 22 US areas. Cohorts were based on clinical histories the participants reported. As processed by the authors: The assay estimated nucleated cells by amplifying reference gene primers. Produced via immunoSEQ multiplex PCR; TCRdb's table is partial and in-frame only. V and J calls and clone size follow that table, whereas D and trimming were derived from the DNA. The data show fewer than 350,000 clones, with over 80% seen just once and approximately 4% held by the top ten.

This clonotype was obtained from a woman aged 25 to 39 with acute COVID-19. V and J are TRBV3-1 (or the pseudogene TRBV3-2) and TRBJ1-6; tentatively, D is TRBD1 (5 bases). Material for sequencing was PBMCs or T cells enriched from blood (not recorded which). For the CDR3, the DNA is TGTGCCAGCAGACGGGACTCGCTGAATTCACCCCTCCACTTT. Translated: CASRRDSLNSPLHF.